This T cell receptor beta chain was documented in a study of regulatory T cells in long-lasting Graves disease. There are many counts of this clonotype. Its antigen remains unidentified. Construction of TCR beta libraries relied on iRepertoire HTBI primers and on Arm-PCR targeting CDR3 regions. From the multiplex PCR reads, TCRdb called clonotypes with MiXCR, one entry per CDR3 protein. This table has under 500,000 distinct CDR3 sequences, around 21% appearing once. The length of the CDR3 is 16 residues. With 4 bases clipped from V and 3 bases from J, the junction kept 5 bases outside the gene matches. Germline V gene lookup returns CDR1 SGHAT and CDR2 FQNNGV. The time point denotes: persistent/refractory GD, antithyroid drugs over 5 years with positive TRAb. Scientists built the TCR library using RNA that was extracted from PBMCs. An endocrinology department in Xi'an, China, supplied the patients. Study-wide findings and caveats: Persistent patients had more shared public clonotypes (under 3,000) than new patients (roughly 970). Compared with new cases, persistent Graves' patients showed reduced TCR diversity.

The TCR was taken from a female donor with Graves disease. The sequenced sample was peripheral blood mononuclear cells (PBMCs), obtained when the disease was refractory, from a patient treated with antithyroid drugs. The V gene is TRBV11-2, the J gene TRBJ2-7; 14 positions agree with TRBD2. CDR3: CASSSGLAGDRYEQYF. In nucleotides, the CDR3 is TGTGCCAGCAGCTCGGGACTAGCGGGAGACCGCTACGAGCAGTACTTC.